The 9 T cell receptor beta chains below all came from one sample that was sequenced in a study of blood T cell repertoires in COVID-19 (dated by TCRdb to the early 2020s). The library was generated by the immunoSEQ multiplex PCR assay. Drawn from immuneACCESS, this table holds only the in-frame rearrangements with V and J called that TCRdb kept. Clones are partly lost; checked studies trace under half to an unresolved V gene and leave the rest unexplained. The sample table holds some 170,000 clones, of which roughly 84% were seen once. The ten biggest clones cover roughly 1.2% of the sample. Sequencing was carried out using PBMCs or T cells enriched from blood (not recorded which). Receptor source: a human donor with acute COVID-19. The donor label of this sample is uncertain.

The rearrangement uses TRBV7-3 and TRBJ2-5; D might be TRBD2 (6 bases). The CDR3 spans 17 residues. Germline V gene data show CDR1 as SGHTA and CDR2 as FQGTGA. Trimming shortened V by 2 bases and J by 2 bases, and 18 bases separated the two germline ends. The CDR3 reads CASSLRPRGNKQETQYF. CDR3 coding DNA: TGTGCCAGCAGCTTACGGCCGCGGGGTAATAAGCAAGAGACCCAGTACTTC.

The V and J genes are TRBV18 and TRBJ2-1; 10 bases map to TRBD2. This CDR3 has 16 amino acids. Trimming at V came to 3 bases and at J to 6 bases, leaving 8 bases not matched to a gene. The germline CDR1 and CDR2 sequences are KGHSH and LQKENI. The CDR3 bases are TGTGCCAGCTCACCCCGAACTAGCGGGGACAGCAATGAGCAGTTCTTC. Protein product: CASSPRTSGDSNEQFF.

V and J are TRBV6-5 and TRBJ1-6, with 9 bases aligning to TRBD1. The germline gives CDR1 MNHEY, CDR2 SVGAGI. The CDR3 extends over 15 amino acids. J was trimmed by 5 bases and V by 6 bases; bases with no gene match: 5. The CDR3 DNA follows: TGTGCCAGCAGCAGAAGGGACAGGGATAATTCACCCCTCCACTTT. It specifies CASSRRDRDNSPLHF.

The CDR3 coding sequence is TGTGCCAGCAGCGCCTACCCGGAGTCACCCCTCCACTTT. Translated: CASSAYPESPLHF. This chain uses TRBV9 with TRBJ1-6; D is ambiguous. Per the germline V gene, CDR1 is SGDLS and CDR2 is YYNGEE. There are 13 residues in the CDR3. V dropped 3 bases and J dropped 10 bases, with 11 bases sitting between them.

CDR3 residues: CASSPGPGQPQHF. The CDR3 DNA reads as TGTGCCAGCAGCCCAGGGCCTGGGCAGCCCCAGCATTTT. This rearrangement joins TRBV2 to TRBJ1-5; weak D call: TRBD1 (5 bases). Germline CDR1 is SNHLY and CDR2 is FYNNEI. This CDR3 spans 13 amino acids. Trimming shortened V by 6 bases and J by 7 bases, and 13 bases separated the two germline ends.

This chain links TRBV19 with TRBJ2-6; TRBD2 is a possible D gene (6 bases). This CDR3 comprises 20 residues. V lost 5 bases, J lost 1 base, and 24 bases lay in between. Germline assignment: CDR1 LNHDA and CDR2 SQIVND (reference sequence). The CDR3: CASSPLLAALRVSGANVLTF. The CDR3 bases are TGTGCCAGTAGTCCCCTACTAGCTGCCCTAAGGGTTTCTGGGGCCAACGTCCTGACTTTC.

This chain connects TRBV27 to TRBJ1-5; tentative D call: TRBD1 (6 bases). V was trimmed by 2 bases and J by 7 bases, leaving 18 bases between them. The CDR3 length is 16 residues. From germline, CDR1 is MNHEY and CDR2 SMNVEV (reference sequence). The CDR3 here is CASSLESRGARQPQHF. The CDR3 DNA sequence: TGTGCCAGCAGTTTAGAGTCGCGGGGGGCGAGGCAGCCCCAGCATTTT.

The chain combines TRBV30 with TRBJ2-1, with a weak D call TRBD2 (7 bases). The V gene lost 2 bases and the J gene lost 6 bases, with 11 bases spanning the gap. Germline CDR1 and CDR2: GTSNPN and SVGIG (reference sequence). CDR3 length: 13 amino acids. CDR3: CAWSTGGVNEQFF. The CDR3 region has the DNA TGTGCCTGGAGTACGGGGGGCGTCAATGAGCAGTTCTTC.

V usage is TRBV9 and J usage is TRBJ1-2, with 8 bases fitting TRBD1. This CDR3 has 13 residues. The germline gives CDR1 SGDLS, CDR2 YYNGEE. Trimming took 7 bases from V and 3 from J; bases not matched to a gene: 5. The CDR3 bases are TGTGCCAGCCGAGGACAGGGTGACTATGGCTACACCTTC. Translating it yields CASRGQGDYGYTF.